One TCR beta chain is described in this entry. This entry is derived from a study of technical replicates of blood from several donors. V was shortened by 4 bases and J by 2 bases, with 12 bases between the two germline ends. Per germline, CDR1 SEHNR and CDR2 FQNEAQ (reference sequence). CDR3 length: 14 amino acids. Assay: immunoSEQ multiplex PCR; the TCRdb copy retains only in-frame clones and omits some. The sample gives about 59,000 clones, approximately 92% of which show up once; about 4.4% is in the top ten. The sequence was obtained from a human donor in good health. Some clones in this sample may be carry-over from other donors' samples. Sequencing was performed on PBMCs. The chain links TRBV7-9 to TRBJ2-7; possibly TRBD2 for D (6 bases). Here the CDR3 reads CASSSGTEPYEQYF. The CDR3, as DNA: TGTGCCAGCAGCTCCGGGACTGAACCCTACGAGCAGTACTTC.